These 21 T cell receptor beta chains originate from one sample sequenced in a study of naive and memory T cell subsets. An equimolar mix of two oligonucleotides served as the beta constant-region primer for TRBC1 and TRBC2. Four rounds of PCR amplified the ligated cDNA using nested alpha and beta constant-region primers plus SP2. From the UMI-ligation and nested PCR reads, TCRdb called clonotypes with MiXCR, one entry per CDR3 protein. The sample shows 80,000 or so distinct CDR3 sequences, roughly 9.3% of them seen only once. The sample comprised naive CD8+ T cells from blood. The receptors derive from a human donor in good health.

This clonotype was picked up a small number of times. CDR3 amino acids: CASSFDRANTGELFF. CDR3 DNA sequence: TGTGCCAGCAGTTTTGACAGGGCGAACACCGGGGAGCTGTTTTTT. This chain uses TRBV12-3 or TRBV12-4 with TRBJ2-2, with 7 bases aligning to TRBD1. With 3 bases clipped from V and 0 bases from J, the junction kept 1 base outside the gene matches. This CDR3 has 15 residues.

The chain links TRBV7-2 to TRBJ2-3, with 14 bases aligning to TRBD2. The CDR3 loop spans 18 amino acids. The V gene's germline CDR1 is SGHTA and CDR2 FQGNSA. The J segment lost 4 bases and the V segment lost 5 bases, leaving 11 bases of the junction unmatched. The CDR3 nucleotides are TGTGCCAGCAGCCTAATCGCCGGACTAGCGGGAGGTGCAGATACGCAGTATTTT. As protein: CASSLIAGLAGGADTQYF.

This clonotype was seen a few times. The rearrangement joins TRBV30 to TRBJ2-1; the D call may be TRBD1 or TRBD2 (6 bases each). Looked up from germline, CDR1 is GTSNPN and CDR2 is SVGIG (reference sequence). The CDR3 sequence is 11 residues long. V lost 5 bases to trimming and J lost 9 bases, with 11 bases between them. CDR3 protein: CAWDRRGEQFF. The CDR3 DNA sequence: TGTGCCTGGGACAGGAGGGGTGAGCAGTTCTTC.

The chain links TRBV6-5 to TRBJ2-1; tentatively, D is TRBD1 (6 bases). The CDR3 is 14 residues long. Germline CDR1 is MNHEY and CDR2 is SVGAGI. The V end was cut by 4 bases, the J end by 5 bases, with 12 bases between. DNA of the CDR3: TGTGCCAGCAGTTCCGGGACAAGGGACAATGAGCAGTTCTTC. This sequence encodes CASSSGTRDNEQFF.

Many counts were recorded for this clonotype. This chain uses TRBV6-2 or TRBV6-3 with TRBJ2-7, with D possibly matching TRBD2 (5 bases). Germline CDR1 reads MNHEY; CDR2 reads SVGEGT. The CDR3 length is 14 residues. The V gene lost 8 bases and the J gene lost 5 bases, with 19 bases spanning the gap. CDR3 in amino acids: CASGGDNAAHEQYF. CDR3 bases: TGTGCCAGCGGAGGAGACAACGCCGCCCACGAGCAGTACTTC.

This clonotype was counted ten times or more. The chain uses TRBV28 and TRBJ2-5; 8 nucleotides agree with TRBD1. V shed 5 bases, J shed 3 bases, and the junction held 8 bases outside the gene matches. The germline gives CDR1 MDHEN, CDR2 SYDVKM. This CDR3 contains 15 residues. The CDR3 is CASSSSPGQEETQYF. In nucleotides, the CDR3 is TGTGCCAGCAGTAGTAGCCCGGGACAGGAAGAGACCCAGTACTTC.

This clonotype was recorded a few times. The gene calls are TRBV29-1 and TRBJ2-7; the D gene is possibly TRBD1 (5 bases). The length of the CDR3 is 14 residues. The germline V gene encodes CDR1 SQVTM and CDR2 ANQGSEA. Deletions cut 4 bases from V and 2 bases from J, with 15 bases between. CDR3 in DNA: TGCAGCGTTGGGGGCGGTTTGGGTACCTACGAGCAGTACTTC. It yields the protein CSVGGGLGTYEQYF.

This clonotype was observed many times. The rearrangement links TRBV6-6 to TRBJ1-5, with a possible D match to TRBD1 (6 bases). Trimming took 7 bases from V and 5 from J, leaving 18 bases between them. Looked up from germline, CDR1 is MNHNY and CDR2 is SVGAGI (reference sequence). The CDR3 totals 15 residues. The CDR3: CASKTDRTLDQPQHF. The CDR3 coding sequence is TGTGCCAGCAAGACAGACAGGACGCTCGATCAGCCCCAGCATTTT.

In this sample, this clonotype turned up a few times. V usage is TRBV5-1 and J usage is TRBJ1-2; D is undetermined. V lost 9 bases and J 6 bases, leaving 21 bases between the germline ends. The V gene's germline CDR1 is SGHRS and CDR2 YFSETQ. The CDR3 spans 14 residues. The CDR3 protein is CATQGSKGPDGYTF. Here the CDR3 DNA reads TGCGCCACCCAAGGTAGCAAGGGTCCGGATGGCTACACCTTC.

This clonotype showed up just a few times. CDR3 DNA sequence: TGTGCCAGCAGTTACCCCGGGTCTGAACTCTACAATGAGCAGTTCTTC. It is translated as CASSYPGSELYNEQFF. This chain joins TRBV6-2 or TRBV6-3 and TRBJ2-1; D not resolved. The CDR3 extends over 16 amino acids. Looked up from germline, CDR1 is MNHEY and CDR2 is SVGEGT. Deletions cut 2 bases from V and 3 bases from J, with 14 bases between.

J is TRBJ2-1 and V is TRBV7-6; TRBD2 agrees at 10 bases. The V segment lost 2 bases and the J segment 0 bases; nucleotides outside the gene matches: 13. The V gene's germline CDR1 is SGHVS and CDR2 FNYEAQ. There are 20 residues in the CDR3. The DNA of the CDR3 is TGTGCCAGCAGCTTACTATTGACCGGGACTAGCGAATACTCCTACAATGAGCAGTTCTTC. Translation gives CASSLLLTGTSEYSYNEQFF.

The chain links TRBV7-8 to TRBJ2-1; 12 bases fit TRBD2. CDR3 length: 15 residues. Germline V CDR1 and CDR2: SGHVS, FQNEAQ. The junction had 8 bases not matched to a gene; V was cut back by 5 bases and J by 9 bases. CDR3 DNA sequence: TGTGCCAGCAGCCATAGACTAGCGGGAGTTGCTGAGCAGTTCTTC. Protein: CASSHRLAGVAEQFF.

This chain uses TRBV5-4 with TRBJ2-3; D gene uncertain. V was trimmed by 0 bases and J by 3 bases, leaving 11 bases between them. Looked up from germline, CDR1 is SGHNT and CDR2 is YYREEE (reference sequence). CDR3 size: 15 residues. CDR3 coding DNA: TGTGCCAGCAGCTTGGCTCGCTACGGAACAGATACGCAGTATTTT. This translates into CASSLARYGTDTQYF.

V gene TRBV28 combines with J gene TRBJ2-7; D is ambiguous. The V and J ends lost 2 bases and 3 bases respectively, with 11 bases between them. Germline loops: CDR1 MDHEN, CDR2 SYDVKM. The CDR3 loop spans 14 amino acids. The CDR3 region is CASSLGGSRYEQYF. In nucleotides, the CDR3 is TGTGCCAGCAGTTTAGGTGGCAGCCGCTACGAGCAGTACTTC.

This clonotype has just a few counts. The chain links TRBV4-2 to TRBJ2-6, with D possibly being TRBD1 (6 bases). With 3 bases removed from V and 4 bases from J, the gap between germline ends came to 25 bases. Per the germline V gene, CDR1 is LGHNA and CDR2 is YNFKEQ. CDR3 length equals 20 residues. For the CDR3, the DNA is TGTGCCAGCAGCCACCCAAACGCCCGGGATACAGGGAGAGGGGCCAACGTCCTGACTTTC. Amino acid sequence: CASSHPNARDTGRGANVLTF.

This clonotype has more than one count but fewer than ten. V usage is TRBV5-4 and J usage is TRBJ1-5; 9 bases fit TRBD1. The V segment lost 5 bases and the J segment 7 bases; nucleotides outside the gene matches: 7. The CDR3 has 14 residues. Germline V gene lookup returns CDR1 SGHNT and CDR2 YYREEE (reference sequence). For the CDR3, the DNA is TGTGCCAGCAGGGATACAGGGGGCGGGCAGCCCCAGCATTTT. It encodes CASRDTGGGQPQHF.

This clonotype was seen more than once but under ten times. The junction shows a germline mismatch at one end, possibly a read error. The chain joins TRBV7-8 to TRBJ2-2, with D tentatively TRBD2 (5 bases). CDR1 SGHVS and CDR2 FQNEAQ come from the germline V gene. The CDR3 has 12 residues. The CDR3 DNA follows: TGTGCCAGCAGCTCCGAAGCCGGGGAGCTGGTTTTT. It yields the protein CASSSEAGELVF.

The V gene is TRBV29-1, the J gene TRBJ2-3, with TRBD2 identical over 7 bases. This CDR3 is built from 11 residues. The germline CDR1 and CDR2 sequences are SQVTM and ANQGSEA. Germline trimming cut 7 bases from V and 4 bases from J; bases unmatched to any gene: 2. In nucleotides, the CDR3 is TGCAGCGGCGGGAGTCCAGATACGCAGTATTTT. Protein sequence: CSGGSPDTQYF.

V usage is TRBV19 and J usage is TRBJ2-7; D might be TRBD1 or TRBD2, each matching 7 bases. Per germline, CDR1 LNHDA and CDR2 SQIVND (reference sequence). The CDR3 covers 15 residues. Trimming stripped 7 bases from V and 3 bases from J, with 19 bases between. The CDR3, as DNA: TGTGCCAGTACCGCAGGGGGAGCGGGATACTACGAGCAGTACTTC. This translates into CASTAGGAGYYEQYF.

The chain carries TRBV6-2 or TRBV6-3 and TRBJ2-1; 9 nucleotides align to TRBD2. This CDR3 contains 14 residues. Germline lookup yields CDR1 MNHEY and CDR2 SVGEGT. Trimming removed 7 bases from V and 3 bases from J; junction bases left unmatched: 4. CDR3 DNA: TGTGCCAGCAAGATTAGCGGGAGCTACAATGAGCAGTTCTTC. Translating gives CASKISGSYNEQFF.

This clonotype was seen repeatedly, ten times or more. For the CDR3, the DNA is TGTGCCAGCTCCGACCGATTCTACGAGCAGTACTTC. As protein: CASSDRFYEQYF. The V call is TRBV27, the J call TRBJ2-7; D not resolved. V lost 8 bases, J lost 3 bases, and 11 bases lay in between. This CDR3 contains 12 residues. CDR1 is MNHEY, CDR2 SMNVEV, per germline (reference sequence).